This TCR beta chain emerged from a study of T cell responses to AZD1222 COVID-19 vaccine. Findings of the study overall: There were mostly white British donors and more females than males, and clonal diversity was possibly underestimated. Spike regions recognized by vaccine-associated CD4 TCRs spanned the protein, led by 160-218 and 743-854. Breadth and depth of Spike-specific TCRs rose after two AZD1222 doses.

Data came from immunoSEQ multiplex PCR; TCRdb stores just in-frame clones and leaves some out. The table shows roughly 97,000 clones, with roughly 86% occurring only once. In the case of this clone: No antigen is known for it.

The length of the CDR3 is 18 residues. This sample comprised peripheral blood, obtained 28 days after the second dose of the MenACWY control vaccine. The chain combines TRBV21-1 with TRBJ2-7; the table's TRBD1 call for D was not verified on the DNA. TRBV21-1 is termed a pseudogene. This clonotype was sampled from an adult who received the MenACWY meningococcal vaccine as a control. The CDR3 nucleotides read TGTGCCAGCAGACACCCCCGGGACAGGGGCCCTTATTCATACGAGCAGTACTTC. It translates to CASRHPRDRGPYSYEQYF.